The 31 T cell receptor beta chains given below trace back to one sample, sequenced in a study of T cells in Graves' hyperthyroidism and ophthalmopathy. Amplified regions were TCR beta CDR3 sequences from RNA transcripts. The HTBI set primed first-round TCR CDR3 RT-PCR. TCRdb reprocessed the multiplex PCR reads with MiXCR, giving one entry per CDR3 protein. The sample contains more than 300,000 distinct CDR3 sequences, roughly 15% of which appear only once. Input material: blood. These receptors were collected from a woman under 40 with Graves' ophthalmopathy.

This clonotype was seen at least ten times. The chain has TRBV28 and TRBJ2-5; D is unclear. From germline, CDR1 is MDHEN and CDR2 SYDVKM. With 3 bases removed from V and 2 bases from J, the gap between germline ends came to 13 bases. This CDR3 is 15 amino acids long. DNA for the CDR3: TGTGCCAGCAGTTTCGGGTTTGGCGGACAAGAGACCCAGTACTTC. Its protein product is CASSFGFGGQETQYF.

This clonotype occurred many times. The CDR3 coding sequence is TGTGCCAGCAGCTTAACAATCGGGACAGGCAACGAGCAGTACTTC. As protein: CASSLTIGTGNEQYF. The V and J genes are TRBV11-3 and TRBJ2-7, with 8 bases that match TRBD1. This CDR3 region has 15 residues. Germline values: CDR1 SGHNT, CDR2 YENEEA. The V segment lost 2 bases and the J segment 5 bases; nucleotides outside the gene matches: 8. Filled out from reference TRBV11-3 and TRBJ2-7, the complete variable domain reads EAGVVQSPRYKIIEKKQPVAFWCNPISGHNTLYWYLQNLGQGPELLIRYENEEAVDDSQLPKDRFSAERLKGVDSTLKIQPAELGDSAVYLCASSLTIGTGNEQYFGPGTRLTVT.

This clonotype has more than one count but fewer than ten. V and J are TRBV29-1 and TRBJ2-7, with D unresolved. There are 10 residues in the CDR3. Between the trimmed V and J ends, which lost 4 bases and 1 base, there was a span of 2 bases. Germline values: CDR1 SQVTM, CDR2 ANQGSEA. DNA of the CDR3: TGCAGCGTTGGATCCTACGAGCAGTACTTC. Amino acids: CSVGSYEQYF.

As to this clonotype: A much larger clone sits a single nucleotide away, making a read error possible. This chain connects TRBV7-2 to TRBJ2-2, with 10 nucleotides matching TRBD2. CDR3 size: 17 residues. Trimming removed 7 bases from V and 7 bases from J; junction bases left unmatched: 15. The germline V gene encodes CDR1 SGHTA and CDR2 FQGNSA. The CDR3 coding sequence is TGTGCCAGCACCCCGATCTCTAGCGGGGGTGGGAACGGGGAGCTGTTTTTT. This codes for CASTPISSGGGNGELFF.

This clonotype appeared many times. The V and J genes are TRBV20-1 and TRBJ1-3; 7 bases are shared with TRBD1. This CDR3 spans 14 amino acids. J gave up 2 bases and V 6 bases, and 7 bases lay outside the gene matches. Germline CDR1 is DFQATT and CDR2 is SNEGSKA (reference sequence). The CDR3 here is CSAVQTGTGNTIYF. The CDR3 nucleotides are TGCAGTGCAGTACAGACAGGGACTGGAAACACCATATATTTT.

This clonotype was counted only a few times. The chain uses TRBV4-2 and TRBJ1-1; 8 positions agree with TRBD1. Looked up from germline, CDR1 is LGHNA and CDR2 is YNFKEQ. The CDR3 has 15 amino acids. J lost 6 bases, V lost 0 bases, and 6 bases had no gene match. As DNA, the CDR3 is TGTGCCAGCAGCCAAGAGAGGCAGGGGGCGTCTGAAGCTTTCTTT. It is translated as CASSQERQGASEAFF.

This clonotype has ten or more counts. V is TRBV28 and J is TRBJ2-7; D gene ambiguous. V lost 1 base and J lost 3, with 7 bases in between. CDR1 is MDHEN and CDR2 is SYDVKM in the germline V gene. CDR3 length equals 13 residues. The CDR3 is CASSLLRSYEQYF. The CDR3 region has the DNA TGTGCCAGCAGTTTATTAAGGAGCTACGAGCAGTACTTC.

This clonotype came up a few times. The V and J genes are TRBV2 and TRBJ2-3; D is tentatively TRBD1 or TRBD2 (5 bases each). This CDR3 contains 14 residues. Germline V gives CDR1 SNHLY, CDR2 FYNNEI. The V end lost 2 bases, the J end lost 2 bases, and 8 bases lay between the germline ends. The CDR3 loop is CASSERGPTDTQYF. In DNA, the CDR3 is TGTGCCAGCAGTGAAAGGGGACCCACAGATACGCAGTATTTT.

This clonotype has a count of ten or more. The chain has TRBV6-1 and TRBJ2-1; TRBD1 matches at 9 bases. The CDR3 is 16 residues long. The germline CDR1 and CDR2 sequences are MNHNS and SASEGT. V lost 6 bases to trimming and J lost 3 bases; unmatched junction nucleotides: 9. Here the CDR3 DNA reads TGTGCCAGCAGCTACCCCGGGACAGGGCGCTACAATGAGCAGTTCTTC. Its translation is CASSYPGTGRYNEQFF.

This clonotype has a count of ten or more. The chain uses TRBV18 and TRBJ1-4, with TRBD1 identical over 9 bases. Unmatched junction bases numbered 4, after V lost 5 bases and J lost 6 bases. The CDR3 sequence is 14 residues long. Germline CDR1 reads KGHSH; CDR2 reads LQKENI. The CDR3 spells CASSSGQGHEKLFF. The CDR3 nucleotides read TGTGCCAGCTCATCGGGACAGGGCCATGAAAAACTGTTTTTT.

This clonotype was seen many times. The rearrangement joins TRBV12-5 to TRBJ1-1; no reliable D call. The CDR3 runs to 11 residues. Per the germline V gene, CDR1 is LGHNT and CDR2 is FRNRAP. Trimming removed 4 bases at V and 4 bases at J, with 4 bases between. The CDR3 bases are TGTGCTAGTGGTTGGAGCACTGAAGCTTTCTTT. It is translated as CASGWSTEAFF.

This clonotype showed up just a few times. The V call is TRBV9, the J call TRBJ1-4, with D uncertain. Germline CDR1 reads SGDLS; CDR2 reads YYNGEE. The V gene lost 0 bases and the J gene lost 4 bases, with 7 bases spanning the gap. This CDR3 spans 14 amino acids. This CDR3 is CASSVAGNNEKLFF. CDR3 DNA sequence: TGTGCCAGCAGCGTAGCAGGAAATAATGAAAAACTGTTTTTT.

This clonotype has at least ten counts. The rearrangement joins TRBV12-3 or TRBV12-4 to TRBJ1-3; no definite D call. V lost 6 bases to trimming and J lost 2 bases, with 17 bases between them. This CDR3 has 16 amino acids. The CDR3 reads CASRYLAGITGNTIYF. In DNA form, the CDR3 reads TGTGCCAGCAGGTATCTTGCGGGGATCACTGGAAACACCATATATTTT.

The genes are TRBV19 and TRBJ1-5; no firm D call. CDR3 length equals 12 residues. Trimming removed 1 base at V and 7 bases at J, with 5 bases between. Germline CDR1 LNHDA, CDR2 SQIVND (reference sequence). The chain's CDR3 is CASSIVSQPQHF. The CDR3 DNA is TGTGCCAGTAGTATAGTTAGCCAGCCCCAGCATTTT.

The table lists this clonotype with many counts. The chain joins TRBV28 to TRBJ2-5; D remains unclear. The CDR3 is made up of 13 amino acids. The germline V gene encodes CDR1 MDHEN and CDR2 SYDVKM. V lost 2 bases and J lost 6, with 10 bases in between. CDR3 region: CASSLPAKQTQYF. Written as DNA, the CDR3 is TGTGCCAGCAGTTTACCCGCGAAGCAGACCCAGTACTTC. Together with reference TRBV28 and TRBJ2-5, the CDR3 gives the full variable domain: DVKVTQSSRYLVKRTGEKVFLECVQDMDHENMFWYRQDPGLGLRLIYFSYDVKMKEKGDIPEGYSVSREKKERFSLILESASTNQTSMYLCASSLPAKQTQYFGPGTRLLVL.

This clonotype came up many times. This chain joins TRBV3-1 and TRBJ2-7; D ambiguous. The V end was cut by 5 bases, the J end by 6 bases, with 17 bases between. This CDR3 region has 14 residues. Germline loops: CDR1 LGHDT, CDR2 YNNKEL (reference sequence). The CDR3 DNA reads as TGTGCCAGCAGCGCAGATTGGGGTCTGGGCGAGCAGTACTTC. Translation gives CASSADWGLGEQYF.

This chain connects TRBV20-1 to TRBJ2-1, with 14 bases that match TRBD2. The CDR3 runs to 17 residues. V shed 2 bases, J shed 2 bases, and the junction held 5 bases outside the gene matches. CDR1 and CDR2 from the germline V gene are DFQATT and SNEGSKA (reference sequence). CDR3 region: CSARQGLAGGPYNEQFF. The CDR3 coding sequence is TGCAGTGCTAGACAAGGACTAGCGGGGGGCCCCTACAATGAGCAGTTCTTC.

This clonotype has a count of ten or more. The CDR3 bases are TGCAGTGCTAACGGGGGCAGCCGATACGAGCAGTACTTC. Translating gives CSANGGSRYEQYF. This sequence joins TRBV20-1 and TRBJ2-7, with D tentatively TRBD1 or TRBD2 (6 bases each). CDR1 and CDR2 from the germline V gene are DFQATT and SNEGSKA (reference sequence). Deletions cut 4 bases from V and 4 bases from J, with 14 bases between. There are 13 residues in the CDR3.

This chain links TRBV2 with TRBJ1-1, with D possibly matching TRBD1 (6 bases). Germline-derived CDR1 and CDR2 are SNHLY and FYNNEI. Trimming took off 7 bases at V and 6 bases at J, with 15 bases between the two ends. This CDR3 spans 13 amino acids. This CDR3 reads CASIGDRPAEAFF. The CDR3 DNA reads as TGTGCCAGCATCGGAGACAGGCCTGCTGAAGCTTTCTTT.

V is TRBV7-9 and J is TRBJ1-1; D may be TRBD1 (6 bases). Germline lookup yields CDR1 SEHNR and CDR2 FQNEAQ (reference sequence). V was cut by 8 bases and J by 6 bases, with 25 bases left in between. The CDR3 totals 16 residues. CDR3 sequence: CASENPGRGLFAEAFF. The CDR3 nucleotides are TGTGCCAGCGAAAATCCCGGCAGGGGTTTATTCGCTGAAGCTTTCTTT.

This clonotype has just a few counts. The V gene is TRBV28, the J gene TRBJ1-5; TRBD1 matches 7 bases. The CDR3 runs to 15 residues. Germline CDR1 and CDR2: MDHEN and SYDVKM. The V segment lost 6 bases and the J segment 3 bases; nucleotides outside the gene matches: 8. This chain's CDR3 is CASRPGGGVNQPQHF. CDR3 in DNA: TGTGCCAGCAGACCAGGGGGGGGGGTCAATCAGCCCCAGCATTTT.

This clonotype was seen repeatedly, ten times or more. This chain connects TRBV20-1 to TRBJ2-2; D is possibly TRBD2 (6 bases). The CDR3 length is 16 residues. Per the germline V gene, CDR1 is DFQATT and CDR2 is SNEGSKA (reference sequence). Deletions cut 1 base from V and 3 bases from J, with 15 bases between. As DNA, the CDR3 is TGCAGTGCTAGAGGGGTAGCGGAGCCGTACACCGGGGAGCTGTTTTTT. Translation gives CSARGVAEPYTGELFF.

This clonotype was seen repeatedly, ten times or more. The CDR3 region has the DNA TGTGCCAGCAGCCTAAGAGGGGAGGGTGAAAAACTGTTTTTT. It encodes CASSLRGEGEKLFF. The V and J genes are TRBV3-1 and TRBJ1-4; D is perhaps TRBD1 (5 bases). The germline V gene encodes CDR1 LGHDT and CDR2 YNNKEL (reference sequence). CDR3 size: 14 residues. V was pared by 4 bases and J by 7 bases, with 13 bases between.

The table lists this clonotype with many counts. V usage is TRBV20-1 and J usage is TRBJ1-4, with 9 bases that match TRBD1. The CDR3 sequence is 15 residues long. With 1 base clipped from V and 7 bases from J, the junction kept 7 bases outside the gene matches. Germline-derived CDR1 and CDR2 are DFQATT and SNEGSKA (reference sequence). The CDR3 DNA sequence: TGCAGTGCTAGAGCTACCGGGACAGGGAGTGAAAAACTGTTTTTT. The encoded protein is CSARATGTGSEKLFF.

This clonotype was seen ten or more times. The chain recombines TRBV7-9 with TRBJ2-4, with TRBD1 identical over 9 bases. V dropped 5 bases and J dropped 1; count of bases not matched to a gene: 3. CDR1 is SEHNR, CDR2 FQNEAQ, per germline (reference sequence). This CDR3 contains 15 residues. CDR3 in amino acids: CASSRDREAKNIQYF. CDR3 bases: TGTGCCAGCAGCCGGGACAGGGAGGCCAAAAACATTCAGTACTTC.

This clonotype came up many times. The genes are TRBV3-1 and TRBJ2-1, with 8 bases lining up with TRBD1. J lost 12 bases, V lost 2 bases, and 18 bases had no gene match. There are 17 residues in the CDR3. Germline V CDR1 and CDR2: LGHDT, YNNKEL (reference sequence). The DNA for the CDR3 is TGTGCCAGCAGCCAAATCGGGCTGGGACAGGTTGGAAGCGGGCAGTTCTTC. The encoded protein is CASSQIGLGQVGSGQFF.

The V gene is TRBV5-6, the J gene TRBJ1-2; 7 nucleotides match TRBD1. V shed 0 bases, J shed 4 bases, and the junction held 0 bases outside the gene matches. The CDR3 sequence is 13 residues long. Germline values: CDR1 SGHDT, CDR2 YYEEEE. CDR3 in amino acids: CASSLGDSYGYTF. The CDR3 DNA reads as TGTGCCAGCAGCTTGGGGGACAGCTATGGCTACACCTTC.

V usage is TRBV3-1 and J usage is TRBJ2-3; no definite D call. V lost 4 bases, J lost 0 bases, and 11 bases lay in between. Germline V gene data show CDR1 as LGHDT and CDR2 as YNNKEL (reference sequence). The CDR3 consists of 15 residues. CDR3 residues: CASSLTQPSTDTQYF. In nucleotides, the CDR3 is TGTGCCAGCAGCCTGACCCAACCGAGCACAGATACGCAGTATTTT.

This clonotype has more than one count but fewer than ten. This chain links TRBV20-1 with TRBJ1-3, with 7 nucleotides matching TRBD1. This CDR3 is built from 15 residues. The germline V gene encodes CDR1 DFQATT and CDR2 SNEGSKA (reference sequence). V was clipped by 1 base and J by 0 bases; unmatched bases: 3. The DNA for the CDR3 is TGCAGTGCTAGAGGGGACAGCGACTCTGGAAACACCATATATTTT. Residues: CSARGDSDSGNTIYF.

This clonotype was observed at least ten times. J is TRBJ2-1 and V is TRBV6-1; 7 bases fit TRBD1. V trimming: 6 bases; J trimming: 2 bases; junction bases outside the gene matches: 7. From germline, CDR1 is MNHNS and CDR2 SASEGT. The CDR3 runs 15 residues. In DNA, the CDR3 is TGTGCCAGCAGAAAGACAGGGACCACCTACAATGAGCAGTTCTTC. It is translated as CASRKTGTTYNEQFF.

This clonotype was recorded many times. This chain joins TRBV30 and TRBJ2-7; no reliable D call. Germline V CDR1 and CDR2: GTSNPN, SVGIG (reference sequence). CDR3 length: 12 residues. Between the trimmed V and J ends, which lost 3 bases and 0 bases, there was a span of 6 bases. CDR3 amino acids: CAWSASSYEQYF. CDR3 nucleotides: TGTGCCTGGAGCGCCTCCTCCTACGAGCAGTACTTC.